These 27 T cell receptor beta chains originate from one sample sequenced in a study of cytomegalovirus exposure and HLA in healthy donors. Clones were read by immunoSEQ multiplex PCR, and TCRdb kept only the in-frame ones, dropping some. The repertoire holds roughly 220,000 clones, 90% to 95% seen once, with about 0.95% in the top ten. Input material: PBMCs. These receptors all stem from a woman between 18 and 29 years old in good health and CMV-seronegative.

The sample holds one count of this clone. The V and J genes are TRBV14 and TRBJ2-1, with 13 bases matching TRBD2. Germline V gene lookup returns CDR1 SGHDN and CDR2 FVKESK. The CDR3 is 19 residues long. J gave up 4 bases and V 4 bases, and 13 bases lay outside the gene matches. In nucleotides, the CDR3 is TGTGCCAGCAGCCCCACAAAAATAACTAGCGGGAGGGGGTACAATGAGCAGTTCTTC. Protein product: CASSPTKITSGRGYNEQFF.

The chain combines TRBV7-2 with TRBJ2-7; TRBD1 agrees at 7 bases. The V gene's germline CDR1 is SGHTA and CDR2 FQGNSA. The CDR3 has 15 residues. The V segment lost 3 bases and the J segment 6 bases; nucleotides outside the gene matches: 11. The CDR3 nucleotides are TGTGCCAGCAGCTTCCTCTCCGTGAACAGGGGCGAGCAGTACTTC. Amino acids: CASSFLSVNRGEQYF.

V and J are TRBV7-3 and TRBJ1-6; the D gene is possibly TRBD1 (6 bases). The CDR3 has 13 residues. Trimming removed 5 bases at V and 9 bases at J, with 11 bases between. Germline CDR1 SGHTA, CDR2 FQGTGA. The CDR3 sequence is CASSETRGSPLHF. Here the CDR3 DNA reads TGTGCCAGCAGCGAAACCAGGGGTTCACCCCTCCACTTT.

This chain connects TRBV13 to TRBJ2-4; D is possibly TRBD2 (6 bases). Germline CDR1 PRHDT, CDR2 FYEKMQ (reference sequence). Trimming took 5 bases from V and 7 from J, leaving 18 bases between them. The CDR3 totals 15 residues. The CDR3 coding sequence is TGTGCCAGCAGCCCCCGGTGGGGCCGGGAGAACATTCAGTACTTC. This gives the protein CASSPRWGRENIQYF.

The sample holds a few counts of this clone. The chain carries TRBV5-6 and TRBJ2-3; 7 bases match TRBD1. The CDR3 sequence is 14 residues long. In germline, CDR1 is SGHDT, CDR2 YYEEEE. The junction had 1 base not matched to a gene; V was cut back by 1 base and J by 2 bases. Here the CDR3 reads CASSLQGVTDTQYF. The DNA of the CDR3 is TGTGCCAGCAGCTTGCAGGGGGTCACAGATACGCAGTATTTT.

CDR3 residues: CASTMWEGEGYGYTF. The DNA of the CDR3 is TGTGCCAGCACTATGTGGGAGGGCGAGGGTTATGGCTACACCTTC. The chain joins TRBV6-1 to TRBJ1-2; D is uncertain. There are 15 residues in the CDR3. The germline CDR1 and CDR2 sequences are MNHNS and SASEGT. V lost 7 bases and J lost 5, with 20 bases in between.

The genes are TRBV7-7 and TRBJ2-5; 8 bases line up with TRBD2. The CDR3 has 15 residues. The V gene's germline CDR1 is SSHAT and CDR2 FNYEAQ (reference sequence). The V segment lost 5 bases and the J segment 1 base; nucleotides outside the gene matches: 6. The CDR3 DNA is TGTGCCAGCAGCCTCCGGACTAGCTCCCAAGAGACCCAGTACTTC. It specifies CASSLRTSSQETQYF.

The chain combines TRBV4-1 with TRBJ2-7, with D maybe TRBD2 (5 bases). Germline V lookup: CDR1 MGHRA, CDR2 YSYEKL. This CDR3 region has 14 residues. V shed 0 bases and J shed 2 bases, with 8 bases lying between them. Here the CDR3 DNA reads TGCGCCAGCAGCCAAGACAGCGGAACCTACGAGCAGTACTTC. Its translation: CASSQDSGTYEQYF.

This chain links TRBV25-1 with TRBJ2-7; tentative D call: TRBD2 (6 bases). V was cut by 4 bases and J by 2 bases, with 12 bases left in between. Germline lookup yields CDR1 MGHDK and CDR2 SYGVNS. The CDR3 length is 14 residues. CDR3 region: CASSAGTGTYEQYF. CDR3 sequence (DNA): TGTGCCAGCAGTGCTGGGACTGGAACCTACGAGCAGTACTTC.

The rearrangement uses TRBV5-1 and TRBJ1-4, with a weak D call TRBD1 (5 bases). Per germline, CDR1 SGHRS and CDR2 YFSETQ. V was pared by 3 bases and J by 4 bases, with 13 bases between. This CDR3 is 15 amino acids long. The CDR3 nucleotides read TGCGCCAGCAGCTCCCTAGGGGCGAATAATGAAAAACTGTTTTTT. The encoded protein is CASSSLGANNEKLFF.

This clone was seen a few times. The chain recombines TRBV28 with TRBJ2-5, with D possibly matching TRBD2 (6 bases). Per germline, CDR1 MDHEN and CDR2 SYDVKM. The CDR3 extends over 13 amino acids. Trimming stripped 3 bases from V and 5 bases from J, with 10 bases between. CDR3 DNA sequence: TGTGCCAGCAGTTTTTGGGGGAGGGAGACCCAGTACTTC. Its protein product is CASSFWGRETQYF.

This clone has more than one count but fewer than ten. This chain joins TRBV9 and TRBJ1-2, with TRBD1 as a possible D gene (5 bases). CDR3 size: 13 residues. V was shortened by 0 bases and J by 2 bases, with 5 bases between the two germline ends. The germline V gene has CDR1 SGDLS and CDR2 YYNGEE. CDR3 nucleotides: TGTGCCAGCAGCGTAGAGGGGAACTATGGCTACACCTTC. It is translated as CASSVEGNYGYTF.

V gene TRBV6-1 combines with J gene TRBJ2-7; 7 positions agree with TRBD1. Germline lookup yields CDR1 MNHNS and CDR2 SASEGT. J gave up 2 bases and V 7 bases, and 11 bases lay outside the gene matches. This CDR3 has 15 amino acids. The chain's CDR3 is CASKPGQIGAYEQYF. The DNA for the CDR3 is TGTGCCAGCAAACCGGGACAGATTGGGGCCTACGAGCAGTACTTC.

The genes are TRBV5-1 and TRBJ2-1; 10 nucleotides line up with TRBD2. This CDR3 spans 18 amino acids. V was clipped by 3 bases and J by 3 bases; unmatched bases: 12. The germline V gene has CDR1 SGHRS and CDR2 YFSETQ. The chain's CDR3 is CASSSGRLAGADYNEQFF. In DNA form, the CDR3 reads TGCGCCAGCAGCTCCGGGCGTCTAGCGGGAGCAGACTACAATGAGCAGTTCTTC.

A few counts support this clone. This chain connects TRBV2 to TRBJ1-3, with D maybe TRBD1 (5 bases). This CDR3 has 15 amino acids. The V and J ends lost 1 base and 1 base respectively, with 8 bases between them. CDR1 is SNHLY and CDR2 is FYNNEI in the germline V gene. CDR3 in DNA: TGTGCCAGCAGTGAAGAGAAGGGGTCTGGAAACACCATATATTTT. Its translation: CASSEEKGSGNTIYF.

The chain is built from TRBV19 and TRBJ2-1; 10 bases are shared with TRBD2. In germline, CDR1 is LNHDA, CDR2 SQIVND (reference sequence). V lost 4 bases and J lost 0; bases outside the gene matches: 3. This CDR3 comprises 16 residues. The CDR3 sequence is CASSRPSGSSYNEQFF. The CDR3 nucleotides read TGTGCCAGTAGTAGACCTAGCGGGAGCTCCTACAATGAGCAGTTCTTC. Full variable domain (remainder filled in from reference TRBV19 and TRBJ2-1): DGGITQSPKYLFRKEGQNVTLSCEQNLNHDAMYWYRQDPGQGLRLIYYSQIVNDFQKGDIAEGYSVSREKKESFPLTVTSAQKNPTAFYLCASSRPSGSSYNEQFFGPGTRLTVL.

The V call is TRBV6-1, the J call TRBJ1-1; 8 nucleotides line up with TRBD1. CDR1 is MNHNS, CDR2 SASEGT, per germline. V dropped 4 bases and J dropped 4; count of bases not matched to a gene: 11. CDR3 size: 16 residues. This CDR3 is CASSVMTGVGATEAFF. CDR3 in DNA: TGTGCCAGCAGTGTAATGACAGGGGTAGGTGCCACTGAAGCTTTCTTT.

The V call is TRBV7-9, the J call TRBJ2-1; 9 positions match TRBD1. CDR3 length: 18 residues. V trimming: 0 bases; J trimming: 4 bases; junction bases outside the gene matches: 10. Germline V gene lookup returns CDR1 SEHNR and CDR2 FQNEAQ (reference sequence). DNA of the CDR3: TGTGCCAGCAGCTTAGCCTCAACAGGGGGCGTTCTATACAATGAGCAGTTCTTC. Its translation is CASSLASTGGVLYNEQFF. Full variable domain (outside the CDR3, taken from reference TRBV7-9 and TRBJ2-1): DTGVSQNPRHKITKRGQNVTFRCDPISEHNRLYWYRQTLGQGPEFLTYFQNEAQLEKSRLLSDRFSAERPKGSFSTLEIQRTEQGDSAMYLCASSLASTGGVLYNEQFFGPGTRLTVL.

In this sample, this clone turned up once. The chain uses TRBV4-1 and TRBJ1-4; D remains unclear. The CDR3 has 15 amino acids. Trimming left V 1 base short and J 8 bases short, with 14 bases between. Germline V gene data show CDR1 as MGHRA and CDR2 as YSYEKL. The CDR3: CASSQVPGTTEKLFF. In nucleotides, the CDR3 is TGCGCCAGCAGCCAAGTCCCAGGAACGACGGAAAAACTGTTTTTT.

The chain recombines TRBV29-1 with TRBJ2-1; maybe TRBD2 (5 bases). V was clipped by 4 bases and J by 6 bases, with 7 bases between them. Germline assignment: CDR1 SQVTM and CDR2 ANQGSEA. The CDR3 spans 11 residues. CDR3 in amino acids: CSVARVNEQFF. CDR3 bases: TGCAGCGTTGCGAGGGTCAATGAGCAGTTCTTC.

The gene calls are TRBV7-3 and TRBJ1-5; TRBD1 agrees at 9 bases. This CDR3 comprises 14 residues. After removal of 1 base from V and 7 bases from J, the junction contained 2 bases not matched to a gene. The germline V gene has CDR1 SGHTA and CDR2 FQGTGA. CDR3 sequence (DNA): TGTGCCAGCAGCTTAAGGGGACAGGGACAGCCCCAGCATTTT. The encoded protein is CASSLRGQGQPQHF.

The chain has TRBV5-1 and TRBJ1-1; TRBD1 is a possible D gene (5 bases). The germline V gene has CDR1 SGHRS and CDR2 YFSETQ. V was clipped by 7 bases and J by 11 bases, with 6 bases between them. This CDR3 comprises 8 residues. CDR3 protein: CASGGAFF. The CDR3 DNA reads TGCGCCAGCGGGGGGGCTTTCTTT.

Only one count was recorded for this clone. The chain carries TRBV6-6 and TRBJ2-1; TRBD2 matches at 12 bases. There are 16 residues in the CDR3. The germline V gene has CDR1 MNHNY and CDR2 SVGAGI (reference sequence). V was pared by 6 bases and J by 2 bases, with 5 bases of the junction left unmatched. The CDR3 spells CASSHGTSGPYNEQFF. Written as DNA, the CDR3 is TGTGCCAGCAGCCACGGGACTAGCGGGCCCTACAATGAGCAGTTCTTC.

This clone was found once. The chain links TRBV5-4 to TRBJ2-1, with 11 bases aligning to TRBD2. This CDR3 contains 15 residues. J lost 7 bases, V lost 3 bases, and 6 bases had no gene match. Germline assignment: CDR1 SGHNT and CDR2 YYREEE (reference sequence). CDR3 DNA sequence: TGTGCCAGCAGCTGGGGGACTAGCGGAGGGAATGAGCAGTTCTTC. This encodes CASSWGTSGGNEQFF.

In its sample, this clone was seen a few times. The rearrangement joins TRBV28 to TRBJ2-7; 7 nucleotides align to TRBD1. The CDR3 covers 14 residues. Trimming took 2 bases from V and 6 from J; bases not matched to a gene: 7. In germline, CDR1 is MDHEN, CDR2 SYDVKM. The DNA of the CDR3 is TGTGCCAGCAGTTTAGTCAGGGGGAGTGGCGAGCAGTACTTC. Its protein is CASSLVRGSGEQYF.

This chain connects TRBV6-1 to TRBJ2-7; 7 bases match TRBD1. In germline, CDR1 is MNHNS, CDR2 SASEGT. The CDR3 extends over 14 amino acids. V was clipped by 4 bases and J by 0 bases; unmatched bases: 3. The CDR3: CASSAPGGSYEQYF. The CDR3 DNA reads as TGTGCCAGCAGTGCACCAGGGGGCTCCTACGAGCAGTACTTC.

J is TRBJ1-5 and V is TRBV7-6, with 7 bases identical to TRBD1. V was clipped by 0 bases and J by 6 bases; unmatched bases: 5. Germline V gene sequence: CDR1 SGHVS, CDR2 FNYEAQ. CDR3 length: 15 residues. CDR3 residues: CASSLADRVRQPQHF. CDR3 nucleotides: TGTGCCAGCAGCTTAGCCGACAGGGTTCGTCAGCCCCAGCATTTT.